This paragraph reports one T cell receptor beta chain. Its antigen is unknown. These data are taken from a study of cytomegalovirus exposure and HLA in healthy donors. Points from the study as a whole: An ancestry cluster, one associated with Asian ancestry, reportedly showed fewer N-insertions than the 666-donor mean in a later analysis.

There are 14 residues in the CDR3. V was clipped by 4 bases and J by 3 bases; unmatched bases: 4. CDR1 is SGHNT and CDR2 is YYREEE in the germline V gene (reference sequence). Researchers ran the PCR with 60 Vbeta and 13 Jbeta primers. Sequencing was performed with immunoSEQ multiplex PCR; in TCRdb, only in-frame clones are kept and a portion is missing. This table has approximately 70,000 clones, approximately 74% appearing once. The sequenced sample consisted of PBMCs. The chain links TRBV5-4 to TRBJ1-2; the match to TRBD1 covers 9 bases. This TCR came from a woman aged 30 to 39 in good health and CMV-seropositive. CDR3 DNA: TGTGCCAGCAGCCCCCGGGACAGGGACTATGGCTACACCTTC. Protein product: CASSPRDRDYGYTF.